This T cell receptor (beta chain) comes out of a study of T cell responses to AZD1222 COVID-19 vaccine. J lost 6 bases, V lost 4 bases, and 6 bases had no gene match. CDR3 length: 15 amino acids. Per germline, CDR1 MGHDK and CDR2 SYGVNS. Concerning this clone: The antigen is undetermined.

Study results and caveats: None of the repertoires were sampled until the peak T cell response had passed. The CD4 TCRs associated with vaccination extended across spike and predominated at 160-218 and 743-854.

Sequenced by immunoSEQ multiplex PCR; TCRdb stores in-frame clones only, minus some. Of more than 85,000 clones listed, around nine tenths are singletons. The source material was peripheral blood, sampled on day 0 of AZD1222 vaccination. This receptor was obtained from an adult in good health. This sequence joins TRBV25-1 and TRBJ1-5; 10 bases match TRBD1. The CDR3 sequence: CASSGGTGVGQPQHF. In DNA form, the CDR3 reads TGTGCCAGCAGTGGGGGGACAGGGGTTGGTCAGCCCCAGCATTTT. Variable domain in full (rest from reference TRBV25-1 and TRBJ1-5): EADIYQTPRYLVIGTGKKITLECSQTMGHDKMYWYQQDPGMELHLIHYSYGVNSTEKGDLSSESTVSRIRTEHFPLTLESARPSHTSQYLCASSGGTGVGQPQHFGDGTRLSIL.